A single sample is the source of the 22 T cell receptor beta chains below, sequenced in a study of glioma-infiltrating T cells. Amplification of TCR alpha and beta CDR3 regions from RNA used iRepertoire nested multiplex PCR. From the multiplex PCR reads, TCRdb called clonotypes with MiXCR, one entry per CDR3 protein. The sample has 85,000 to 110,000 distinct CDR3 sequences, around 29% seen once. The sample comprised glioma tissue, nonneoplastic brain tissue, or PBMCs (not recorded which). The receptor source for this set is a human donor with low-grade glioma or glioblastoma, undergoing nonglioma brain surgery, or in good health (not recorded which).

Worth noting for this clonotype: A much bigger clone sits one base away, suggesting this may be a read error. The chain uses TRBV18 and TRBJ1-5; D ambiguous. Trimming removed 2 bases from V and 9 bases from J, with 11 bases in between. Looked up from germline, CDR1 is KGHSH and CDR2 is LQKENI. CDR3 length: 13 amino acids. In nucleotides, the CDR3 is TGTGCCAGCTCACCAGGGGTGGATCGGCCCCAGCATTTT. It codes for CASSPGVDRPQHF. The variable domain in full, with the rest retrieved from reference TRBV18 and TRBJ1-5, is NAGVMQNPRHLVRRRGQEARLRCSPMKGHSHVYWYRQLPEEGLKFMVYLQKENIIDESGMPKERFSAEFPKEGPSILRIQQVVRGDSAAYFCASSPGVDRPQHFGDGTRLSIL.

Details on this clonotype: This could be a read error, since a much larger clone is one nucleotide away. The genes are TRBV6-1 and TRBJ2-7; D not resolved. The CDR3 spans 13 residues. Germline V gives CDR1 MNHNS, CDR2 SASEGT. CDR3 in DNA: TGTACCAGCCAGAAGGGCGCCTCCTACGAGCAGTACTTC. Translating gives CTSQKGASYEQYF.

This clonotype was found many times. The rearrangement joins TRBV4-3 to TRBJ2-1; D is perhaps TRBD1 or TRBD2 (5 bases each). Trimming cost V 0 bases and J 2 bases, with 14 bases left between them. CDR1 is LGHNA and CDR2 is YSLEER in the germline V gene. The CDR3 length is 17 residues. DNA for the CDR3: TGCGCCAGCAGCCAAGATCTGGGGACCCCCCCCTACAATGAGCAGTTCTTC. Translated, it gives CASSQDLGTPPYNEQFF.

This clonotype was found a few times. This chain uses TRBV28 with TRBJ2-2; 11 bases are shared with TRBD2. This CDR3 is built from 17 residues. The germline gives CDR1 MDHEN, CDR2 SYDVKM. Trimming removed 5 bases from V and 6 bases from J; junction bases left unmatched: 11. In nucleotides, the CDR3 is TGTGCCAGCAGTCCCATCCTGACTAGCGGGGTACCCGGGGAGCTGTTTTTT. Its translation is CASSPILTSGVPGELFF.

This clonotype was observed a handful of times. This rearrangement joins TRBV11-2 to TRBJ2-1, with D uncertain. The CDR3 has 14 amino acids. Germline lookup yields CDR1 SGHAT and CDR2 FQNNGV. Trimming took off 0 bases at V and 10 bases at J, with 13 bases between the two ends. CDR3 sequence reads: CASSLDLAELEQFF. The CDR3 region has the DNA TGTGCCAGCAGCTTAGACCTGGCGGAACTGGAGCAGTTCTTC.

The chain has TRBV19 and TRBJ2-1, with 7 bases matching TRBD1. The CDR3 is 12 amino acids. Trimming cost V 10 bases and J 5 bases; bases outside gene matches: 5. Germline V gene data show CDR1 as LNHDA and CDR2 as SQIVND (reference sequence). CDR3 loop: CATTGTDNEQFF. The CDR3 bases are TGTGCCACCACCGGGACAGACAATGAGCAGTTCTTC.

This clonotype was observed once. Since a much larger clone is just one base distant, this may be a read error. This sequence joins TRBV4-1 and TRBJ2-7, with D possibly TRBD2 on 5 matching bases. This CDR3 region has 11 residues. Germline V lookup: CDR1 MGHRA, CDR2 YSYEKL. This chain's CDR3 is CASSADYERYF. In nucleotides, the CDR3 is TGCGCCAGCAGTGCAGACTACGAGCGGTACTTC.

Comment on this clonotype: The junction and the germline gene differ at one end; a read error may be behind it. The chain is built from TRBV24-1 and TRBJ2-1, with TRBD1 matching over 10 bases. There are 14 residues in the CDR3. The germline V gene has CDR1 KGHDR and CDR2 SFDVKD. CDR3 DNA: TGTGCCACCAGTGATGGGGGGACAGGGGACGAGCAGTCCTTC. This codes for CATSDGGTGDEQSF.

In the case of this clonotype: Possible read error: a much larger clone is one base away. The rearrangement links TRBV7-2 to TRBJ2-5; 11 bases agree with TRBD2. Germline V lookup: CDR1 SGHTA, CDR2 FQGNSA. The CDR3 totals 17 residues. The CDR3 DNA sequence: TGCGCCAGCAGCCAAGATTCGCCTAGCGGGGGGCTACAGACCCAGTACTTC. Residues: CASSQDSPSGGLQTQYF.

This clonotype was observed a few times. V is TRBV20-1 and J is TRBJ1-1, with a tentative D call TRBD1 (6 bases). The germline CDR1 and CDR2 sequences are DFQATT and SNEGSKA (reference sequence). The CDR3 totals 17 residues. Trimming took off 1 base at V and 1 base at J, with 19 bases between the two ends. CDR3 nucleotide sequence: TGCAGTGCTAGAGGCTCAAAAAGGGGGGGCCCGAACACTGAAGCTTTCTTT. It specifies CSARGSKRGGPNTEAFF.

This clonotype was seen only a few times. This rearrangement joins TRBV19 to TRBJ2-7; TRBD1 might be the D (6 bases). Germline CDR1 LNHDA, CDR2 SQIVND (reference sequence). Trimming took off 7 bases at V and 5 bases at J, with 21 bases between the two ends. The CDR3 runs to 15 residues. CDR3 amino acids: CASKGLGDKTNEQYF. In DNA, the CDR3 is TGTGCCAGTAAGGGGCTGGGGGACAAAACGAACGAGCAGTACTTC.

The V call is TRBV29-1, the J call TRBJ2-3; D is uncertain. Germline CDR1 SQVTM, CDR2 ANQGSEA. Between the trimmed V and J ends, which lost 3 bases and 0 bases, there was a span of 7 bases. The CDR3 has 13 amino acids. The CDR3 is CSVEGRSTDTQYF. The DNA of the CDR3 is TGCAGCGTTGAGGGCAGAAGCACAGATACGCAGTATTTT.

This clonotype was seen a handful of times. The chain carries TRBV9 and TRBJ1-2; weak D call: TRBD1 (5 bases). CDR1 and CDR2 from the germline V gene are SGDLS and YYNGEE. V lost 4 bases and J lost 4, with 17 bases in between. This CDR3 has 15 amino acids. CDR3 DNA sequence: TGTGCCAGCAGCCCTAACCCCCAGGGCCTCTATGGCTACACCTTC. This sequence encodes CASSPNPQGLYGYTF.

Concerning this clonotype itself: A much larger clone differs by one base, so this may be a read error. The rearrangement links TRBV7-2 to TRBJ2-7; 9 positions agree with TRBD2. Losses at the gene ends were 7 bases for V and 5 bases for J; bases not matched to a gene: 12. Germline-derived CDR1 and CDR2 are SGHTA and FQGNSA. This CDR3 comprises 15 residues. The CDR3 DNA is TGTGCCAGCAATGCCCAGGGGCTAGCGGGGCACGAGCAGTACTTC. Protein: CASNAQGLAGHEQYF.

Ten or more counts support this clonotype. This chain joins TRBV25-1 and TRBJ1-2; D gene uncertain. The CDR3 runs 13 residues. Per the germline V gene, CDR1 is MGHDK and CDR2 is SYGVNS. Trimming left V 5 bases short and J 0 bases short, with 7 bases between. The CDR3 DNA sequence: TGTGCCAGCAGTCAAGGAACTAACTATGGCTACACCTTC. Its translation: CASSQGTNYGYTF.

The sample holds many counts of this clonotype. This chain's CDR3 is CANNAGTGGGNTEAFF. DNA of the CDR3: TGTGCCAACAACGCCGGGACAGGGGGCGGAAACACTGAAGCTTTCTTT. This rearrangement joins TRBV11-2 to TRBJ1-1; the match to TRBD1 covers 12 bases. The CDR3 extends over 16 amino acids. J was trimmed by 2 bases and V by 10 bases; bases with no gene match: 11. Germline CDR1 reads SGHAT; CDR2 reads FQNNGV.

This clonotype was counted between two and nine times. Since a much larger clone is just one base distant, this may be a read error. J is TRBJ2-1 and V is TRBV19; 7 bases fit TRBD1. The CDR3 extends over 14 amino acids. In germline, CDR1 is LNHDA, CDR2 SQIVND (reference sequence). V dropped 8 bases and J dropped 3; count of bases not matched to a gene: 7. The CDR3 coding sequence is TGTGCCAGTCTGGACAGGAGCGACTACAATGAGCAGTTCTTC. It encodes CASLDRSDYNEQFF.

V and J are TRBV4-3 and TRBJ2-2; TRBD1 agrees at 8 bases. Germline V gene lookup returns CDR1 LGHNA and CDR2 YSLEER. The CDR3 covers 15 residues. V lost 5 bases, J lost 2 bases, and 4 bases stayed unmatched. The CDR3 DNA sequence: TGCGCCAGCAGCTCCGGACAGGGTAACACCGGGGAGCTGTTTTTT. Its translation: CASSSGQGNTGELFF.

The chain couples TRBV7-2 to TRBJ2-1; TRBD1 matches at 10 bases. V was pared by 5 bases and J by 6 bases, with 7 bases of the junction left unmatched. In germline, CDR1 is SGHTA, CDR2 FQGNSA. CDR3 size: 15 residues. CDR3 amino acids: CASSTGTGDFNEQFF. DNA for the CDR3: TGTGCCAGCAGCACCGGGACAGGGGATTTCAATGAGCAGTTCTTC.

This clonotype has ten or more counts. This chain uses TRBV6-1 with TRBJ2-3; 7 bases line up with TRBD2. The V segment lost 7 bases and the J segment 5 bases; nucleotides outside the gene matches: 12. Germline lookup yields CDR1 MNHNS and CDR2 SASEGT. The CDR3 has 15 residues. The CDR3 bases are TGTGCCAGCAAGATCGGGGACGGGGGGAAAGATACGCAGTATTTT. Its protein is CASKIGDGGKDTQYF.

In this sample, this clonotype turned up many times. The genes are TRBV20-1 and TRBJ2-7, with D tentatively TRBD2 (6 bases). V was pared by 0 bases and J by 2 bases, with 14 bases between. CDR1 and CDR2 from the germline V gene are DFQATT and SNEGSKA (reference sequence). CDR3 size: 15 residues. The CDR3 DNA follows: TGCAGTGCTAGAGACGGGGGAGGCCTCACCTACGAGCAGTACTTC. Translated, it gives CSARDGGGLTYEQYF.

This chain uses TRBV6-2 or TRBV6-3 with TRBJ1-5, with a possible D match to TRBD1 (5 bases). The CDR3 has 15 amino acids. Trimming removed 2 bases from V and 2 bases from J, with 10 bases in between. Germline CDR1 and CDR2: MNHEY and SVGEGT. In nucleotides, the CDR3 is TGTGCCAGCAGTTACGACAGTATTGGCAATCAGCCCCAGCATTTT. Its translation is CASSYDSIGNQPQHF.